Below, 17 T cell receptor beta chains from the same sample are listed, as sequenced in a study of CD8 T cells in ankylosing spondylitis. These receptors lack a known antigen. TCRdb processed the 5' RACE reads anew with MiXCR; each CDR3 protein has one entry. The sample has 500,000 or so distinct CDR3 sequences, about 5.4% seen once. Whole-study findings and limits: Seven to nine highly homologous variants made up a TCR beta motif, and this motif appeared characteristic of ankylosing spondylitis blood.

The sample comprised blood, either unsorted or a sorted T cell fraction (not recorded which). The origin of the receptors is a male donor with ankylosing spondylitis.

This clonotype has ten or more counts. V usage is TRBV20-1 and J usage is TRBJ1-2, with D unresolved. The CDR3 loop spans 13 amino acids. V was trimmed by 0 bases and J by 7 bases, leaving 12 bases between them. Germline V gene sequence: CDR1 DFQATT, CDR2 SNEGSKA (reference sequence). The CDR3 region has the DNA TGCAGTGCTAGAGATGGGCCCGTTCGTGGCTACACCTTC. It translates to CSARDGPVRGYTF.

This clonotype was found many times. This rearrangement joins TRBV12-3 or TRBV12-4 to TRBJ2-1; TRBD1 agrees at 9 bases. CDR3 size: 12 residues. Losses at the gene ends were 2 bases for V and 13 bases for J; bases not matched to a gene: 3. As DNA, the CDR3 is TGTGCCAGCAGTTTACAGGACAGGGGACAGTTCTTC. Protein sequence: CASSLQDRGQFF.

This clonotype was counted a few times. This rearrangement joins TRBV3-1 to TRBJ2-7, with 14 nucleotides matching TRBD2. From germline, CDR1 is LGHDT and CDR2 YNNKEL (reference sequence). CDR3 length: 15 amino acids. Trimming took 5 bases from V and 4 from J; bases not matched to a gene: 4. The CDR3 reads CASSWTSGRTYEQYF. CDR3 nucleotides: TGTGCCAGCAGCTGGACTAGCGGGAGGACGTACGAGCAGTACTTC.

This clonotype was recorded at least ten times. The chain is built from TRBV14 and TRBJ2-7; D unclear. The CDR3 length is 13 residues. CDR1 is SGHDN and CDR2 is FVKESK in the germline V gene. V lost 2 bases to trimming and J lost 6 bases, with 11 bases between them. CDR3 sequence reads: CASSQLDVLEQYF. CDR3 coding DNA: TGTGCCAGCAGCCAACTTGACGTGCTCGAGCAGTACTTC.

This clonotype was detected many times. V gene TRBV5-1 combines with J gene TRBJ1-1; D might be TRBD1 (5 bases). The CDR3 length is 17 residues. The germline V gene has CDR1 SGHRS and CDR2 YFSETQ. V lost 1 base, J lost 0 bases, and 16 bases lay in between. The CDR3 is CASSLRRGWNMNTEAFF. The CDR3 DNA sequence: TGCGCCAGCAGCTTGCGAAGGGGATGGAACATGAACACTGAAGCTTTCTTT.

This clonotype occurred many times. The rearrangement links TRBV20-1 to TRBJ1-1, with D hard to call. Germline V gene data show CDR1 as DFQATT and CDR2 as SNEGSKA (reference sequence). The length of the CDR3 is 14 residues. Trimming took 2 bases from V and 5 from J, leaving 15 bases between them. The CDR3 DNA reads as TGCAGTGCTAGACGGCAGTCGGTTGAGACTGAAGCTTTCTTT. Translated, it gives CSARRQSVETEAFF.

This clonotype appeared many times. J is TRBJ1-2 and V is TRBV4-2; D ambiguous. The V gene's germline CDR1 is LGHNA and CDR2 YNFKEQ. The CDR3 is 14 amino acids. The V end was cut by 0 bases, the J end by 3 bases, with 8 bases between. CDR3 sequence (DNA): TGTGCCAGCAGCCAAGATCGGCGGGACTATGGCTACACCTTC. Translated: CASSQDRRDYGYTF.

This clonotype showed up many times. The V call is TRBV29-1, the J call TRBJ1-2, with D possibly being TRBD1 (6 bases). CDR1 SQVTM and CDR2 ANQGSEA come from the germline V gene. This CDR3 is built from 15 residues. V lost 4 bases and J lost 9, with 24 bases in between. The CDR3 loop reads CSVGGFTGNRLRYTF. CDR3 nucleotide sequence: TGCAGCGTTGGCGGATTTACAGGGAATCGGCTTCGCTACACCTTC. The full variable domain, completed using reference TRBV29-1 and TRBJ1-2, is SAVISQKPSRDICQRGTSLTIQCQVDSQVTMMFWYRQQPGQSLTLIATANQGSEATYESGFVIDKFPISRPNLTFSTLTVSNMSPEDSSIYLCSVGGFTGNRLRYTFGSGTRLTVV.

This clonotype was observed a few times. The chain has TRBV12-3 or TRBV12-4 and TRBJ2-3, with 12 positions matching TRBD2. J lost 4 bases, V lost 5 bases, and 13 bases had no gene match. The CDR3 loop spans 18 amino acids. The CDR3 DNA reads TGTGCCAGCAGTACATTAGACCTAGCGGGAGGGCCCCCAGATACGCAGTATTTT. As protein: CASSTLDLAGGPPDTQYF.

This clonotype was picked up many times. The DNA for the CDR3 is TGTGCCACCAGTGATGGTGGGACAGTCACAGATACGCAGTATTTT. Amino acid sequence: CATSDGGTVTDTQYF. The gene calls are TRBV24-1 and TRBJ2-3; TRBD1 aligns across 7 bases. Germline CDR1 and CDR2: KGHDR and SFDVKD. V shed 3 bases and J 2 bases; nucleotides not matched to a gene: 4. CDR3 length: 15 amino acids.

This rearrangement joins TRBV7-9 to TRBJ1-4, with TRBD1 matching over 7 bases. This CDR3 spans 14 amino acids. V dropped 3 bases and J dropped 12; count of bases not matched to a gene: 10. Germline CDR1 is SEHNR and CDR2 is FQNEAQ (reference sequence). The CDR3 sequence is CASSFLRGKRELFF. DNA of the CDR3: TGTGCCAGCAGCTTTCTCAGGGGGAAACGGGAACTGTTTTTT.

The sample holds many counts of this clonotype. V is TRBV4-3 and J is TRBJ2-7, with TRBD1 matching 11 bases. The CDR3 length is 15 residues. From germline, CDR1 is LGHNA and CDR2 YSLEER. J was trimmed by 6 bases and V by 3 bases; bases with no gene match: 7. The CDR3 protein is CASSHSGQGVGEQYF. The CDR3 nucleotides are TGCGCCAGCAGCCACTCGGGACAGGGGGTCGGCGAGCAGTACTTC.

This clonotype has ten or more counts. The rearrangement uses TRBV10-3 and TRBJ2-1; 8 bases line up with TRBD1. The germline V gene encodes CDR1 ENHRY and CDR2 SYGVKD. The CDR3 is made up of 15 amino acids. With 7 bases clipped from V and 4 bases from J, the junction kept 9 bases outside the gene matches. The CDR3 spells CAIKLSGGEYNEQFF. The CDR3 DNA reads TGTGCCATCAAATTATCAGGGGGCGAGTACAATGAGCAGTTCTTC.

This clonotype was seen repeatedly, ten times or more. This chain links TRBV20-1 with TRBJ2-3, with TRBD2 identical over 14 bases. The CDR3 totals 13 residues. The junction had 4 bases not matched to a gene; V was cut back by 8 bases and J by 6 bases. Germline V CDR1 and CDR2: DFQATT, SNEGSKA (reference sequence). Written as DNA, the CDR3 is TGCAGTATTGGGACTAGCGGGGGCGATACGCAGTATTTT. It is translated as CSIGTSGGDTQYF.

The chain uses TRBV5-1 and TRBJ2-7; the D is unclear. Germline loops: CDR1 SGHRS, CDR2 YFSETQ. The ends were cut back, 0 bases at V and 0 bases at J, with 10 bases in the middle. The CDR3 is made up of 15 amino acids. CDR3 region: CASSLEGQASYEQYF. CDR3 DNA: TGCGCCAGCAGCTTGGAGGGTCAGGCCTCCTACGAGCAGTACTTC.

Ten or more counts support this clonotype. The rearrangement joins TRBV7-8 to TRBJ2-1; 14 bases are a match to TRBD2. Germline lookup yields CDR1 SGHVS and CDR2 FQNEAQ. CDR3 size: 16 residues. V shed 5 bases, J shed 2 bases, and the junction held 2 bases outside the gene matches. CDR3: CASSKGLAGAYNEQFF. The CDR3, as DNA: TGTGCCAGCAGCAAGGGACTAGCGGGAGCCTACAATGAGCAGTTCTTC. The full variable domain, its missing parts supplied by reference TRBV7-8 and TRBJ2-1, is GAGVSQSPRYKVAKRGQDVALRCDPISGHVSLFWYQQALGQGPEFLTYFQNEAQLDKSGLPSDRFFAERPEGSVSTLKIQRTQQEDSAVYLCASSKGLAGAYNEQFFGPGTRLTVL.

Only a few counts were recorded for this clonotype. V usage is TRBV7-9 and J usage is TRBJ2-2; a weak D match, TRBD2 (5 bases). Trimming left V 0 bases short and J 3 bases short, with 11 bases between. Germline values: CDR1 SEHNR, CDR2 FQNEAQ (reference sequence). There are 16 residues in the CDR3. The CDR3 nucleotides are TGTGCCAGCAGCTTAGCGCCAGAGGGTTACACCGGGGAGCTGTTTTTT. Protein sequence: CASSLAPEGYTGELFF.